This section outlines one T cell receptor (beta chain) sequence together with its context. This study enrolled people aged 18 to 89 from approximately 24 US geographic areas. Participants were placed into cohorts based on the clinical history they reported. The sample comes from a study of blood T cell repertoires in COVID-19. V was clipped by 3 bases and J by 1 base; unmatched bases: 5. This CDR3 is 15 amino acids long. CDR1 is LNHNV and CDR2 is YYDKDF in the germline V gene (reference sequence). Original processing methods: Reference gene primer amplification in the assay estimated nucleated cell counts. Generated by immunoSEQ multiplex PCR, the TCRdb table keeps only in-frame clones and is missing some. That table furnishes V, J and clone size, whereas the DNA furnished D and trimming. This table has about 220,000 clones, almost 90% appearing once.

The V call is TRBV15, the J call TRBJ2-5; TRBD2 aligns across 7 bases. This sequence was found in a woman aged 45-59 years with acute COVID-19. Sequencing used PBMCs or T cells enriched from blood (not recorded which). CDR3 sequence (DNA): TGTGCCACCAGCAGTCCTGGGAGGGCCCAAGAGACCCAGTACTTC. Its protein is CATSSPGRAQETQYF.